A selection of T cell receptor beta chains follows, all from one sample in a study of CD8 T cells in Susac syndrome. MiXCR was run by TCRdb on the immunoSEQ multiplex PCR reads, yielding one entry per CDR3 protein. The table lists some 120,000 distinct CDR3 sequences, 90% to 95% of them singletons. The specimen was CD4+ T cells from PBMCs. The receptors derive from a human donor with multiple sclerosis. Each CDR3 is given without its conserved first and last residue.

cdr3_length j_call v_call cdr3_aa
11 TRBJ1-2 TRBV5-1 ASSLETGGGYT
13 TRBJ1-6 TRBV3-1 ASSQDRNRGSPLH
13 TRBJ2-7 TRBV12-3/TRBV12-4 ASSPIAGVPYEQY
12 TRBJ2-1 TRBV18 ATRGLGGAGEQF
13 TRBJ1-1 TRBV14 ASSQEWPLNTEAF
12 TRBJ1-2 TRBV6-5 ASRGRQLDYGYT
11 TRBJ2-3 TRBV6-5 AAGSASTDTQY
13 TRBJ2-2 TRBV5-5 ASSIQGRGTGELF
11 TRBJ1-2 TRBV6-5 ASSYGGGNGYT
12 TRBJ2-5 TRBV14 ASRPSGSLGTQY
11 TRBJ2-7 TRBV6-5 ASSHGGPGEQY
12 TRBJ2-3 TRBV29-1 SVGLALSTDTQY
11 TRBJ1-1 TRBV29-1 SGGATVLAEAF
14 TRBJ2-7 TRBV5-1 ASSLGTGQALGEQY
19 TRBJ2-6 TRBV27 ASSPTSGRAVAGSGANVLT
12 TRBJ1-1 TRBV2 ASRLATGRTEAF
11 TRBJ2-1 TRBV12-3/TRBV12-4 ASSFDWSNEQF
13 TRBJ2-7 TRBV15 ATSRAGGASYEQY
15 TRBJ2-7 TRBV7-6 ASSPSHTPQLDDEQY
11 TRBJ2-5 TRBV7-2 ASSLVKEGDQY
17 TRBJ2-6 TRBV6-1 ASTRTSGPSSSGANVLT
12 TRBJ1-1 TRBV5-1 ASSLDGPNTEAF
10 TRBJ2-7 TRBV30 ALDRGSYEQY
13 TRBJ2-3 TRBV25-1 ATTNLGGAGDTQY
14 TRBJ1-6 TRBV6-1 ASSFRQGTYNSPLH
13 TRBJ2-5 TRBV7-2 ASSPQSAGEETQY
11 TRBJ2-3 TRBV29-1 SVGREEADTQY
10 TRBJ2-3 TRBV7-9 ASSKSADTQY
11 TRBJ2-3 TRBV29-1 SVSASGRITQY
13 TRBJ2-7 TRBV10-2 ASSVLAGAPGEQY
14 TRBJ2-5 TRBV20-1 SARGTGKNLRETQY
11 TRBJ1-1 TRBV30 AWSNRGRTEAF
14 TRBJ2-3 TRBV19 ASSMNRDPAGDTQY
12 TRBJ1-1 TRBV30 AWSNWDSHVEAF
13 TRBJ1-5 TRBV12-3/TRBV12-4 ASSFSGTGNQPQH
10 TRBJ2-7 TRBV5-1 ASSSQRDEQY